This T cell receptor beta chain originates from a study of cytomegalovirus exposure and HLA in healthy donors. Concerning this clone: Its antigen is as yet unknown.

Study-wide results and limits: Later analysis demonstrated an association between a missense DCLRE1C variant and TCR beta V- and J-gene trimming.

The PCR contained 60 Vbeta and 13 Jbeta primers. TCRdb's copy holds only in-frame clones and misses some; the assay was immunoSEQ multiplex PCR. Seen here are 200,000 or so clones, 65% to 85% observed once, and the top ten hold just under 3%. The V gene end was trimmed by 0 bases and the J gene end by 7 bases; junction bases not matched to a gene: 9. Germline CDR1 and CDR2: LGHNA and YNFKEQ. This CDR3 comprises 16 residues. It was healthy bone marrow donors who served as donors. Sequencing used PBMCs. The chain joins TRBV4-2 to TRBJ2-3; 8 nucleotides line up with TRBD1. This receptor was taken from a woman in her thirties in good health and CMV-seronegative. DNA for the CDR3: TGTGCCAGCAGCCAAGACCCCGGACAGGGTCTCCATACGCAGTATTTT. Amino acid sequence: CASSQDPGQGLHTQYF.